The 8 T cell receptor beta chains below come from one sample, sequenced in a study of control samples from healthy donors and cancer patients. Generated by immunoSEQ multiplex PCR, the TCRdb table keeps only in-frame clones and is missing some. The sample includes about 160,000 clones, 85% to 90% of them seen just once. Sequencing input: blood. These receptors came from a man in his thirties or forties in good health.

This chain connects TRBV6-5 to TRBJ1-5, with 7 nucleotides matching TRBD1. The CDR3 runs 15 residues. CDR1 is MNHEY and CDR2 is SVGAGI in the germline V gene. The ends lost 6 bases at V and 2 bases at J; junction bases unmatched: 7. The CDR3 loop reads CASSYQQGRNQPQHF. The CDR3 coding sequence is TGTGCCAGCAGCTACCAACAGGGGCGCAATCAGCCCCAGCATTTT.

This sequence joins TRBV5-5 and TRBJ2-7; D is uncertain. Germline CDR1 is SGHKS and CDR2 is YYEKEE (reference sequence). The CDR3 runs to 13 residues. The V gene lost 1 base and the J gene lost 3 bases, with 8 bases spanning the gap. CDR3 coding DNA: TGTGCCAGCAGCTTGAGTTTCGACTACGAGCAGTACTTC. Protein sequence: CASSLSFDYEQYF. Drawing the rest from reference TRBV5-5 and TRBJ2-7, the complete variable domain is DAGVTQSPTHLIKTRGQQVTLRCSPISGHKSVSWYQQVLGQGPQFIFQYYEKEERGRGNFPDRFSARQFPNYSSELNVNALLLGDSALYLCASSLSFDYEQYFGPGTRLTVT.

CDR3 nucleotide sequence: TGTGCCAGCAGTGAATTCAAGGGACAGGGTAACACTGAAGCTTTCTTT. Its translation is CASSEFKGQGNTEAFF. The V gene is TRBV25-1, the J gene TRBJ1-1; TRBD1 matches 9 bases. CDR1 is MGHDK, CDR2 SYGVNS, per germline. V shed 1 base and J 2 bases; nucleotides not matched to a gene: 5. The length of the CDR3 is 16 residues. Filled out from reference TRBV25-1 and TRBJ1-1, the complete variable domain reads EADIYQTPRYLVIGTGKKITLECSQTMGHDKMYWYQQDPGMELHLIHYSYGVNSTEKGDLSSESTVSRIRTEHFPLTLESARPSHTSQYLCASSEFKGQGNTEAFFGQGTRLTVV.

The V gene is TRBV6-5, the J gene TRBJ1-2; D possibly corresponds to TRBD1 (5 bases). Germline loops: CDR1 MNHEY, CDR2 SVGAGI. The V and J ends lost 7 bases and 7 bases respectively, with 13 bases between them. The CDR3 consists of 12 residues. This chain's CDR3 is CASTPWGGGYTF. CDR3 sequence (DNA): TGTGCCAGCACCCCGTGGGGGGGTGGCTACACCTTC.

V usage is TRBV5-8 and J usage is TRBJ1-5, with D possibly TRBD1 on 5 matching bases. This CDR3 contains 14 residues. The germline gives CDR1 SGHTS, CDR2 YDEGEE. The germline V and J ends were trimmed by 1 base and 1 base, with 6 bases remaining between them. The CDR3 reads CASSLRQSNQPQHF. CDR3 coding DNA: TGTGCCAGCAGCTTGAGACAGAGCAATCAGCCCCAGCATTTT.

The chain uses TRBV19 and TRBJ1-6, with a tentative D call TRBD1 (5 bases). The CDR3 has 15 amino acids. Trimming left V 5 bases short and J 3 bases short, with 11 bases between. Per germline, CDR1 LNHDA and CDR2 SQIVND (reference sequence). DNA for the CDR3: TGTGCCAGTAGTGGAGGACAAGTCTATAATTCACCCCTCCACTTT. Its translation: CASSGGQVYNSPLHF. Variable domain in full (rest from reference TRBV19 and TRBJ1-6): DGGITQSPKYLFRKEGQNVTLSCEQNLNHDAMYWYRQDPGQGLRLIYYSQIVNDFQKGDIAEGYSVSREKKESFPLTVTSAQKNPTAFYLCASSGGQVYNSPLHFGNGTRLTVT.

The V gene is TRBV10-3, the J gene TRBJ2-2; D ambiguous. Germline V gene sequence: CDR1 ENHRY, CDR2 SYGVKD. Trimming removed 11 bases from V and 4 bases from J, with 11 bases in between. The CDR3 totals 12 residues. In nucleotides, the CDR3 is TGTGCCGCCAGCTCGGGCACCGGGGAGCTGTTTTTT. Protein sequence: CAASSGTGELFF.

CDR3 residues: CASSIPGRGTSNQPQHF. The DNA of the CDR3 is TGTGCCAGTAGTATCCCGGGACGAGGAACTAGCAATCAGCCCCAGCATTTT. V is TRBV19 and J is TRBJ1-5; the D gene is possibly TRBD1 (5 bases). The germline V gene encodes CDR1 LNHDA and CDR2 SQIVND (reference sequence). The CDR3 is 17 residues long. Deletions cut 3 bases from V and 0 bases from J, with 15 bases between.